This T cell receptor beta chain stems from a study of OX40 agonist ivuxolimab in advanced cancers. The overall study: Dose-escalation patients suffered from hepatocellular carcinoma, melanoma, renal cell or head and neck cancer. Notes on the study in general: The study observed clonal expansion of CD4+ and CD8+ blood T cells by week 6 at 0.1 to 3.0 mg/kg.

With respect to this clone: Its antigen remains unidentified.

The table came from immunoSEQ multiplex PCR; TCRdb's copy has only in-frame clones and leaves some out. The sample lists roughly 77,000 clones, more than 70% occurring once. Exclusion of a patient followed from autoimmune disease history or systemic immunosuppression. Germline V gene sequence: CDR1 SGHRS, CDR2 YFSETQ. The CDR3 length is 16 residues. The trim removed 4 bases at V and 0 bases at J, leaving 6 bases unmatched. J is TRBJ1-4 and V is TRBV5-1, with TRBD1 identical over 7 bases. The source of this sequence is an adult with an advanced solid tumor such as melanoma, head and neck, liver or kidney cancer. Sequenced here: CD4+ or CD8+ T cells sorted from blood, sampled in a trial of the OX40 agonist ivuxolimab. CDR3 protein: CASSGRQGTTNEKLFF. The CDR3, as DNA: TGCGCCAGCAGCGGGCGACAGGGAACAACTAATGAAAAACTGTTTTTT.